This T cell receptor beta chain is from a study of T-cell memory formation after mild COVID-19. Turning to the study itself: In these data, TCR clusters were largely donor specific.

Researchers used 5'RACE with constant-segment primers to make TCR alpha and TCR beta cDNA libraries that carry sample barcodes and UMIs. TCRdb analysed the 5' RACE reads with MiXCR anew, one entry per CDR3 protein. The sample includes about 430,000 distinct CDR3 sequences, approximately 24% of them seen just once. V lost 2 bases, J lost 3 bases, and 8 bases lay in between. The CDR3 has 13 residues. CDR1 LGHDT and CDR2 YNNKEL come from the germline V gene (reference sequence). The table lists this clonotype with a few counts. Its specificity is unknown. Broader study findings: Mainly in CM and EM were contracting CD4+ clones; CD8+ were in EMRA. A balance of CD4 and CD8 characterized clones contracting day 15 to 85, whereas later expanders leaned CD4+.

V gene TRBV3-1 combines with J gene TRBJ2-7, with D unclear. This receptor was identified in an adult woman who had mild COVID-19 (a few samples of this study predate the infection). Cell type and time point are not known. The specimen sequenced was PBMCs or a T cell subset sorted from them (not recorded which). As DNA, the CDR3 is TGTGCCAGCAGCCAAAGTAGCCGCTACGAGCAGTACTTC. Translated, it gives CASSQSSRYEQYF.